A selection of T cell receptor beta chains follows, all from one sample in a study of long-term antiretroviral therapy in people with HIV. The repertoire was sequenced with immunoSEQ multiplex PCR; TCRdb's copy has only in-frame clones and lacks some. The sample yields about 33,000 clones, 95% to 96% seen once. Sequences were derived from unsorted PBMCs, sampled around 6.6 years after starting antiretroviral therapy. Receptor source: a young man with HIV. Both conserved end residues are part of each CDR3. A D gene is named only where the DNA matches it firmly. The size entry is marked missing in some rows and otherwise reads once, few, many or a size class.

clone size	D gene	V gene	J gene	CDR3 protein	CDR3 DNA
NA	NA	TRBV15	TRBJ2-1	CATSRDLGREQFF	TGTGCCACCAGCAGAGATCTTGGCCGCGAGCAGTTCTTC
NA	TRBD1	TRBV7-2	TRBJ2-7	CASSFRTGLPEQYF	TGTGCCAGCAGCTTTAGGACAGGGCTTCCCGAGCAGTACTTC
once	TRBD1	TRBV6-5	TRBJ2-7	CASSYAGGVNEQYF	TGTGCCAGCAGTTACGCAGGGGGCGTAAACGAGCAGTACTTC
NA	NA	TRBV4-1	TRBJ2-7	CASSQDGMSSYEQYF	TGCGCCAGCAGCCAAGATGGTATGAGCTCCTACGAGCAGTACTTC
once	NA	TRBV29-1	TRBJ1-5	CSVVPGGNQPQHF	TGCAGCGTTGTTCCAGGGGGCAATCAGCCCCAGCATTTT
NA	TRBD2	TRBV14	TRBJ2-1	CASSQGIAGGIRDEQFF	TGTGCCAGCAGCCAAGGGATAGCGGGAGGGATTAGGGATGAGCAGTTCTTC
NA	NA	TRBV15	TRBJ2-5	CATSRTRGRRETQYF	TGTGCCACCAGCAGAACACGGGGGCGCCGGGAGACCCAGTACTTC
NA	TRBD2	TRBV6-5	TRBJ2-2	CASSRLAWSGELFF	TGTGCCAGCAGCCGACTAGCGTGGTCCGGGGAGCTGTTTTTT
once	TRBD1	TRBV5-1	TRBJ2-3	CASSLVRGQGGDTQYF	TGCGCCAGCAGCTTGGTGAGGGGACAGGGAGGAGATACGCAGTATTTT
NA	NA	TRBV6-6	TRBJ2-5	CASRDQETQYF	TGTGCCAGCAGGGACCAAGAGACCCAGTACTTC
NA	NA	TRBV6-1	TRBJ1-1	CASTPGGAGTEAFF	TGTGCCAGCACCCCGGGAGGGGCGGGCACTGAAGCTTTCTTT
few	TRBD1	TRBV27	TRBJ1-1	CATRVWDRGLEAFF	TGTGCCACCAGAGTGTGGGACAGGGGACTAGAAGCTTTCTTT
NA	NA	TRBV6-5	TRBJ2-3	CASSPRPLRGDTQYF	TGTGCCAGCAGTCCCCGACCCTTAAGGGGAGATACGCAGTATTTT
once	NA	TRBV25-1	TRBJ2-2	CASRHDGNAGELFF	TGTGCCAGCAGACACGATGGAAACGCCGGGGAGCTGTTTTTT
NA	NA	TRBV7-9	TRBJ2-1	CASSGRESLENEQFF	TGTGCCAGCAGCGGCCGGGAGTCCCTTGAGAATGAGCAGTTCTTC
NA	NA	TRBV2	TRBJ2-6	CASRGFDRTKNSGANVLTF	TGTGCCAGCAGGGGTTTCGACAGGACGAAAAACTCTGGGGCCAACGTCCTGACTTTC
NA	NA	TRBV6-5	TRBJ1-2	CASSYSIQGSNYGYTF	TGTGCCAGCAGTTACTCAATACAGGGATCCAACTATGGCTACACCTTC
NA	NA	TRBV6-5	TRBJ1-1	CASSDVGVEAFF	TGTGCCAGCAGTGACGTGGGTGTAGAAGCTTTCTTT
NA	TRBD1	TRBV6-1	TRBJ1-1	CASSTVQGAEAFF	TGTGCCAGCTCCACAGTGCAGGGGGCTGAAGCTTTCTTT
NA	NA	TRBV6-5	TRBJ2-6	CASSWFSGANVLTF	TGTGCCAGCAGTTGGTTCTCTGGGGCCAACGTCCTGACTTTC